This TCR beta chain was profiled in a study of beta chain features in type 1 diabetes. Study outcomes and limitations: In every one of the four CD4+ subsets, TCRB CDR3s were moderately but significantly shorter in Type 1 diabetes patients.

J gave up 5 bases and V 6 bases, and 9 bases lay outside the gene matches. The CDR3 is 15 residues long. From germline, CDR1 is SNHLY and CDR2 FYNNEI. The whole isolated RNA underwent reverse transcription, so sequencing captured expressed TCRB transcripts. Sequencing was performed with immunoSEQ multiplex PCR; in TCRdb, only in-frame clones are kept and a portion is missing. The top ten hold approximately 0.54% of the sample, which has about 160,000 clones, around 8% seen once. The sample holds a few counts of this clone. The antigen is unknown. The sequencing input was central memory CD4+ T cells from blood. The chain uses TRBV2 and TRBJ1-5, with 8 bases lining up with TRBD1. The clonotype originates from a young woman with type 1 diabetes. CDR3 bases: TGTGCCAGCAGCGGTGGACAGGGATCCTATCAGCCCCAGCATTTT. It is translated as CASSGGQGSYQPQHF.